This T cell receptor beta chain was sequenced during a study of blood T cell repertoires in COVID-19. In the study overall: Sites across the United States, Italy and Spain contributed samples from acute and convalescent COVID-19. PBMCs, B-cell-depleted T cells, or T cells provided the cDNA or gDNA that made up the material.

Authors' methods: Amplified reference gene primers provided the basis for estimating nucleated cell counts. The repertoire was sequenced with immunoSEQ multiplex PCR; TCRdb's copy has only in-frame clones and lacks some. That table furnishes V, J and clone size, whereas the DNA furnished D and trimming. The profile shows about 58,000 clones, more than 85% of them singletons. V shed 8 bases, J shed 4 bases, and the junction held 0 bases outside the gene matches. Per germline, CDR1 MDHEN and CDR2 SYDVKM. CDR3 length: 12 residues. The chain joins TRBV28 to TRBJ2-5; 11 bases agree with TRBD2. The sample was peripheral blood. This sequence was found in a woman in her seventies with active COVID-19. The CDR3 reads CASGLAGETQYF. CDR3 DNA sequence: TGTGCCAGCGGACTAGCGGGAGAGACCCAGTACTTC.